This TCR beta chain is from a study of response to subunit inactivated influenza vaccine. This clonotype has ten or more counts. TCRdb reprocessed the RT-PCR reads via MiXCR and lists one record per CDR3 protein. The table shows around 790,000 distinct CDR3 sequences, with roughly 20% occurring only once. Between the trimmed V and J ends, which lost 0 bases and 1 base, there was a span of 13 bases. The germline CDR1 and CDR2 sequences are SGHRS and YFSETQ. This CDR3 has 16 residues. Sequenced material: PBMCs from blood, taken more than 4 days after vaccination. This chain connects TRBV5-1 to TRBJ2-5; D tentatively reads TRBD1 or TRBD2 (5 bases each). This sequence was found in a man aged 45 to 65 who received an inactivated influenza vaccine. The chain's CDR3 is CASSLALGGIQETQYF. The CDR3 bases are TGCGCCAGCAGCTTGGCCCTTGGGGGTATCCAAGAGACCCAGTACTTC.